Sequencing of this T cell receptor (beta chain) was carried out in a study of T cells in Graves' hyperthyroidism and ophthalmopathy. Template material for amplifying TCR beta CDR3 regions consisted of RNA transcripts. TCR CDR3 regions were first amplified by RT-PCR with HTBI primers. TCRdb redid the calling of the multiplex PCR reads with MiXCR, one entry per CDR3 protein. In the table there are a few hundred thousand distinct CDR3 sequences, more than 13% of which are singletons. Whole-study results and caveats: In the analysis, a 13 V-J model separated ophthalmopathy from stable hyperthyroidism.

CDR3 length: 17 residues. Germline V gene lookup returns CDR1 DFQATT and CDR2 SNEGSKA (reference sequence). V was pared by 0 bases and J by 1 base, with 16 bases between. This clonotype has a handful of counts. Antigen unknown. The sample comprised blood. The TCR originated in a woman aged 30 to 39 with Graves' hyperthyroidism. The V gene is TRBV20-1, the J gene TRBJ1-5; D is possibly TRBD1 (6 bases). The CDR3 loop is CSARDSSGAGSNQPQHF. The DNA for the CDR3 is TGCAGTGCTAGAGATTCATCAGGGGCAGGGAGCAATCAGCCCCAGCATTTT.